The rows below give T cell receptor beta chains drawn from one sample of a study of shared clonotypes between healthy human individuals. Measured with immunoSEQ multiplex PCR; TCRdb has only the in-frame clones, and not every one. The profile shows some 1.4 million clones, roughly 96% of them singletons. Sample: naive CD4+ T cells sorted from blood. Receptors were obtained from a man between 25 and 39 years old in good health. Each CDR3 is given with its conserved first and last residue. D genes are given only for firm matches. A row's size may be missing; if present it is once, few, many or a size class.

CDR3 DNA: TGTGCCAGCACTCCCCACAGGGGTGACTATGGCTACACCTTC; CDR3 protein: CASTPHRGDYGYTF; clone size: .; V gene: TRBV28; CDR3 length: 14; D gene: TRBD1; J gene: TRBJ1-2
CDR3 DNA: TGTGCTAGTGGTTTGCCCGAGCAGTACTTC; CDR3 protein: CASGLPEQYF; clone size: .; V gene: TRBV12-5; CDR3 length: 10; D gene: .; J gene: TRBJ2-7
CDR3 DNA: TGTGCCAGCAGTGCAGAAGGGACAGGACATGGCTACACCTTC; CDR3 protein: CASSAEGTGHGYTF; clone size: .; V gene: TRBV6-4; CDR3 length: 14; D gene: TRBD1; J gene: TRBJ1-2
CDR3 DNA: TGTGCCAGCAGCCTGGGACTAGCGGGAGTCTACAATGAGCAGTTCTTC; CDR3 protein: CASSLGLAGVYNEQFF; clone size: .; V gene: TRBV7-6; CDR3 length: 16; D gene: TRBD2; J gene: TRBJ2-1
CDR3 DNA: TGTGCCAGCAGCCCGATGATTTCCGGCGGCAAAACTGAAGCTTTCTTT; CDR3 protein: CASSPMISGGKTEAFF; clone size: .; V gene: TRBV27; CDR3 length: 16; D gene: .; J gene: TRBJ1-1
CDR3 DNA: TGTGCCAGCAGCTTAGGTGCTGTGGGGCAGTACTTC; CDR3 protein: CASSLGAVGQYF; clone size: .; V gene: TRBV7-9; CDR3 length: 12; D gene: .; J gene: TRBJ2-7
CDR3 DNA: TGCGCCAGCAGCCAAGATTACATGTATAATGAAAAACTGTTTTTT; CDR3 protein: CASSQDYMYNEKLFF; clone size: .; V gene: TRBV4-3; CDR3 length: 15; D gene: .; J gene: TRBJ1-4
CDR3 DNA: TGCAGCGTTCCCAGGGCGGGACGCACAGATACGCAGTATTTT; CDR3 protein: CSVPRAGRTDTQYF; clone size: .; V gene: TRBV29-1; CDR3 length: 14; D gene: .; J gene: TRBJ2-3
CDR3 DNA: TGTGCCAGCAGCGGGAACACCCCTAGCGAGCAGTACTTC; CDR3 protein: CASSGNTPSEQYF; clone size: .; V gene: TRBV2; CDR3 length: 13; D gene: .; J gene: TRBJ2-7
CDR3 DNA: TGCGCCAGCAGCTTGGTCGGACAGGGGGCTAGCTCCTACAATGAGCAGTTCTTC; CDR3 protein: CASSLVGQGASSYNEQFF; clone size: .; V gene: TRBV5-1; CDR3 length: 18; D gene: TRBD1; J gene: TRBJ2-1
CDR3 DNA: TGTGCCAGCTCACCCTCTGTCTACGAGCAGTACTTC; CDR3 protein: CASSPSVYEQYF; clone size: .; V gene: TRBV18; CDR3 length: 12; D gene: .; J gene: TRBJ2-7
CDR3 DNA: TGTGCCAGCAGTTTTGGTGCGTTTCTTGGCTACACCTTC; CDR3 protein: CASSFGAFLGYTF; clone size: .; V gene: TRBV28; CDR3 length: 13; D gene: .; J gene: TRBJ1-2
CDR3 DNA: TGTGCCAGCAGCCGCCGTGTTGAGGGGGCGCTTGGCAATCAGCCCCAGCATTTT; CDR3 protein: CASSRRVEGALGNQPQHF; clone size: once; V gene: TRBV14; CDR3 length: 18; D gene: TRBD1; J gene: TRBJ1-5
CDR3 DNA: TGCGCCAGCAGCCCCACCCTGGGGGAGCAGTTCTTC; CDR3 protein: CASSPTLGEQFF; clone size: .; V gene: TRBV4-1; CDR3 length: 12; D gene: .; J gene: TRBJ2-1
CDR3 DNA: TGTGCCAGCAGAGACGTTATGGGGCGCGAGCAGTACTTC; CDR3 protein: CASRDVMGREQYF; clone size: .; V gene: TRBV14; CDR3 length: 13; D gene: .; J gene: TRBJ2-7
CDR3 DNA: TGTGCCAGCAGATACGGGGGGAACACTGAAGCTTTCTTT; CDR3 protein: CASRYGGNTEAFF; clone size: .; V gene: TRBV6-5; CDR3 length: 13; D gene: .; J gene: TRBJ1-1
CDR3 DNA: TGTGCCAGCAGTTTACGATACGAGCAGTACTTC; CDR3 protein: CASSLRYEQYF; clone size: .; V gene: TRBV28; CDR3 length: 11; D gene: .; J gene: TRBJ2-7
CDR3 DNA: TGTGCCAGCAGCCCGATAAGAGGCAGAGGCTCCTACGAGCAGTACTTC; CDR3 protein: CASSPIRGRGSYEQYF; clone size: .; V gene: TRBV11-2; CDR3 length: 16; D gene: .; J gene: TRBJ2-7
CDR3 DNA: TGTGCCAGCAGCGGCGGCACCCGTTTCTCCTACGAGCAGTACTTC; CDR3 protein: CASSGGTRFSYEQYF; clone size: .; V gene: TRBV28; CDR3 length: 15; D gene: .; J gene: TRBJ2-7
CDR3 DNA: TGTGCCAGCAGCTCCGACCTCGACGGAGGGCAGTACTTC; CDR3 protein: CASSSDLDGGQYF; clone size: .; V gene: TRBV9; CDR3 length: 13; D gene: .; J gene: TRBJ2-7
CDR3 DNA: TGCGCCAGCAGCTACGGGGGAGGCCCCAACTCCTACGAGCAGTACTTC; CDR3 protein: CASSYGGGPNSYEQYF; clone size: .; V gene: TRBV5-1; CDR3 length: 16; D gene: .; J gene: TRBJ2-7
CDR3 DNA: TGTGCCAGCAGTTTATCGAGGGGGCTTGGCAATCAGCCCCAGCATTTT; CDR3 protein: CASSLSRGLGNQPQHF; clone size: .; V gene: TRBV27; CDR3 length: 16; D gene: TRBD1; J gene: TRBJ1-5
CDR3 DNA: TGTGCCAGCAGCCAAACCTCCGGGAGCTACGAGCAGTACTTC; CDR3 protein: CASSQTSGSYEQYF; clone size: .; V gene: TRBV11-2; CDR3 length: 14; D gene: .; J gene: TRBJ2-7
CDR3 DNA: TGTGCCAGTAGTATAAGGGCGCAGACAACTACCTACGAGCAGTACTTC; CDR3 protein: CASSIRAQTTTYEQYF; clone size: .; V gene: TRBV19; CDR3 length: 16; D gene: .; J gene: TRBJ2-7
CDR3 DNA: TGTGCCAGCAGCCCCCCGGGACAGGGGGCGTCGAACACTGAAGCTTTCTTT; CDR3 protein: CASSPPGQGASNTEAFF; clone size: .; V gene: TRBV9; CDR3 length: 17; D gene: TRBD1; J gene: TRBJ1-1
CDR3 DNA: TGCGCCAGCACACTAGCGGGAGTCGGGGAGACCCAGTACTTC; CDR3 protein: CASTLAGVGETQYF; clone size: .; V gene: TRBV5-1; CDR3 length: 14; D gene: TRBD2; J gene: TRBJ2-5
CDR3 DNA: TGTGCCAGCTCCGCGGGAGGTGCGGTGGTGAGCAATCAGCCCCAGCATTTT; CDR3 protein: CASSAGGAVVSNQPQHF; clone size: .; V gene: TRBV18; CDR3 length: 17; D gene: .; J gene: TRBJ1-5
CDR3 DNA: TGTGCCAGTAGTAAGCGGGAGGTTATAGAAGAGACCCAGTACTTC; CDR3 protein: CASSKREVIEETQYF; clone size: .; V gene: TRBV19; CDR3 length: 15; D gene: TRBD2; J gene: TRBJ2-5
CDR3 DNA: TGTGCCAGCAGTTCAACGGCCAGGGCAGCTAACGAGCAGTACTTC; CDR3 protein: CASSSTARAANEQYF; clone size: .; V gene: TRBV7-6; CDR3 length: 15; D gene: .; J gene: TRBJ2-7
CDR3 DNA: TGCGCCAGCAGTGAGAACCCGGGTCCTGGAAACACCATATATTTT; CDR3 protein: CASSENPGPGNTIYF; clone size: .; V gene: TRBV10-1; CDR3 length: 15; D gene: .; J gene: TRBJ1-3
CDR3 DNA: TGTGCCAGCTCACCAGAAGAGAAGGCGCAGTATTTT; CDR3 protein: CASSPEEKAQYF; clone size: once; V gene: TRBV18; CDR3 length: 12; D gene: .; J gene: TRBJ2-3
CDR3 DNA: TGTGCCAGTAGTAGACGGACCCCAAACCGGGACAAATACAATGAGCAGTTCTTC; CDR3 protein: CASSRRTPNRDKYNEQFF; clone size: .; V gene: TRBV19; CDR3 length: 18; D gene: .; J gene: TRBJ2-1
CDR3 DNA: TGTGCCACCAGCCGAAGACAGGCCGACAATGAGCAGTTCTTC; CDR3 protein: CATSRRQADNEQFF; clone size: .; V gene: TRBV15; CDR3 length: 14; D gene: .; J gene: TRBJ2-1
CDR3 DNA: TGCGCCAGCAGCTTGGAGGGACCCCAACTTTTGCCCCAGTACTTC; CDR3 protein: CASSLEGPQLLPQYF; clone size: .; V gene: TRBV5-1; CDR3 length: 15; D gene: .; J gene: TRBJ2-5
CDR3 DNA: TGTGCCAGCAGGGACATCCCCACAGATACGCAGTATTTT; CDR3 protein: CASRDIPTDTQYF; clone size: .; V gene: TRBV7-9; CDR3 length: 13; D gene: .; J gene: TRBJ2-3
CDR3 DNA: TGTGCCAGCAACCGGGAATCGCAGAACATTCAGTACTTC; CDR3 protein: CASNRESQNIQYF; clone size: .; V gene: TRBV2; CDR3 length: 13; D gene: .; J gene: TRBJ2-4
CDR3 DNA: TGCGCCAGCGGGGAAGGGACTAATGAAAAACTGTTTTTT; CDR3 protein: CASGEGTNEKLFF; clone size: .; V gene: TRBV5-1; CDR3 length: 13; D gene: .; J gene: TRBJ1-4
CDR3 DNA: TGTGCCAGCTCACCAACCCAAGGTTTTACAGATACGCAGTATTTT; CDR3 protein: CASSPTQGFTDTQYF; clone size: .; V gene: TRBV18; CDR3 length: 15; D gene: .; J gene: TRBJ2-3
CDR3 DNA: TGTGCCAGCAGCCCCCTGGGACCAACTCCTGAAGCTTTCTTT; CDR3 protein: CASSPLGPTPEAFF; clone size: .; V gene: TRBV9; CDR3 length: 14; D gene: .; J gene: TRBJ1-1
CDR3 DNA: TGTGCCAGCAGCCAAGATGGGGAGACCCAGTACTTC; CDR3 protein: CASSQDGETQYF; clone size: .; V gene: TRBV7-3; CDR3 length: 12; D gene: .; J gene: TRBJ2-5
CDR3 DNA: TGTGCCAGTAGTATAGTGGGTGGAGGGCCCAACACCGGGGAGCTGTTTTTT; CDR3 protein: CASSIVGGGPNTGELFF; clone size: .; V gene: TRBV19; CDR3 length: 17; D gene: .; J gene: TRBJ2-2
CDR3 DNA: TGTGCCAGCAGTCTCCACCCATTAGCCTACGAGCAGTACTTC; CDR3 protein: CASSLHPLAYEQYF; clone size: .; V gene: TRBV27; CDR3 length: 14; D gene: .; J gene: TRBJ2-7